The TCR beta chain described here comes from a study of OX40 agonist ivuxolimab in advanced cancers. The wider study: The study treated patients with ivuxolimab, an agonistic anti-OX40 (CD134) antibody. The patients received ivuxolimab by intravenous route every 2 weeks at 0.01 to 10 mg/kg.

Only in-frame clones appear in the TCRdb table, and some are missing; sequencing was by immunoSEQ multiplex PCR. This sample has around 70,000 clones, with roughly 88% found just once. Germline assignment: CDR1 LNHDA and CDR2 SQIVND (reference sequence). V was clipped by 1 base and J by 8 bases; unmatched bases: 3. This CDR3 is built from 14 residues. This clonotype was sampled from an adult with an advanced solid tumor such as melanoma, head and neck, liver or kidney cancer. The chain is built from TRBV19 and TRBJ2-4; 9 nucleotides line up with TRBD1. The sequencing here drew on CD4+ or CD8+ T cells sorted from blood, taken in a trial of the OX40 agonist ivuxolimab. CDR3 amino acids: CASSIGDRADIQYF. DNA of the CDR3: TGTGCCAGTAGTATAGGGGACAGGGCGGACATTCAGTACTTC.